This T cell receptor (beta chain) is from a study of siplizumab effects on memory and regulatory T cells. The CDR3 length is 16 residues. It was 85,000 to 100,000 TCR templates that were assayed per sample. This table comes from immunoSEQ multiplex PCR, and its TCRdb copy is limited to in-frame clones, with some not included. The top ten hold roughly 0.6% of the sample, which has around 100,000 clones, around 95% seen once. As to this clone: Its antigen is unknown.

General study results and limits: A mean of approximately 69% of mappable alloreactive CD4+ clones were Treg-derived with siplizumab, compared with 26.9% in controls.

Material: Tregs sorted from blood. The TCR comes from a human donor in good health. The rearrangement uses TRBV1 and TRBJ2-7; the table assigns TRBD2, which was not confirmed against the DNA. TRBV1 is deemed a pseudogene. CDR3 in amino acids: CTSSQEGTRAEGKQYF. CDR3 DNA sequence: TGCACCAGCAGCCAAGAGGGGACCAGGGCGGAGGGGAAGCAGTACTTC.